This record covers a single TCR beta chain. Its antigen is as yet unknown. This was the immunoSEQ v3.0 assay at survey level. Measured with immunoSEQ multiplex PCR; TCRdb has only the in-frame clones, and not every one. Of about 24,000 clones listed, about four fifths are singletons. This sample stems from a study of long-term antiretroviral therapy in people with HIV. Findings of the study overall: Dominance of pre-ART expanded clones persisted, fluctuating and often declining after ART.

The CDR3 sequence is 13 residues long. V lost 7 bases and J 3 bases, leaving 15 bases between the germline ends. Germline lookup yields CDR1 SQVTM and CDR2 ANQGSEA. The clonotype comes from a man aged 30 to 45 with HIV. Sequencing was performed on unsorted PBMCs, taken 0.7 years before starting antiretroviral therapy. V is TRBV29-1 and J is TRBJ2-5; D is uncertain. The CDR3: CSASMGGKETQYF. As DNA, the CDR3 is TGCAGCGCCTCCATGGGTGGAAAAGAGACCCAGTACTTC.